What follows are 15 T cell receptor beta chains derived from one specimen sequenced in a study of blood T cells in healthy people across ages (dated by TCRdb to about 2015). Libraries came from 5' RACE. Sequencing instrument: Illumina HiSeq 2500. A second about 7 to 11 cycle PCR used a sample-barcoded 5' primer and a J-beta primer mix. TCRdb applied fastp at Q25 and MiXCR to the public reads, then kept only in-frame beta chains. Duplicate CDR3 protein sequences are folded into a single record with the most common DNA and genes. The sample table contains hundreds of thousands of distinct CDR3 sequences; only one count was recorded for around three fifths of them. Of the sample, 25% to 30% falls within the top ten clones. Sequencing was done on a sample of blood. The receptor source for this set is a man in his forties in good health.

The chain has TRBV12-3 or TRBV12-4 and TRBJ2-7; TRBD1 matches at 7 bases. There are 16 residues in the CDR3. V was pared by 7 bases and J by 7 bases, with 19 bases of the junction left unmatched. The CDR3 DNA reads TGTGCCAGCATCAGCCCCTCGACAGGGATATTCAATGAGCAGTACTTC. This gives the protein CASISPSTGIFNEQYF.

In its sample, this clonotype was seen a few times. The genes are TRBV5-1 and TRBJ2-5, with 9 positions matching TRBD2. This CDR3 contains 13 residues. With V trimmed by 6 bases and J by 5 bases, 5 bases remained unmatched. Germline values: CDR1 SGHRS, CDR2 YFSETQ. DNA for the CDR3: TGCGCCAGCATCGCGGGGGGGACGGAGACCCAGTACTTC. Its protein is CASIAGGTETQYF.

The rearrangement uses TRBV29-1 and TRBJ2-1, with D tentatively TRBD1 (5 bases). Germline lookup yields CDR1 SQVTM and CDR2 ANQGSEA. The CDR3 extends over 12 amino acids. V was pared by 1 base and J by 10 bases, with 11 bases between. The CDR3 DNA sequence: TGCAGCGTTGAAGCCGCAGGGAACGAGCAGTTCTTC. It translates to CSVEAAGNEQFF.

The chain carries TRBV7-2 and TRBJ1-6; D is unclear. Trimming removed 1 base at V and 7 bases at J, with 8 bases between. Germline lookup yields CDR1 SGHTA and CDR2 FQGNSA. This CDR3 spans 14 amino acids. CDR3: CASSLVLRNSPLHF. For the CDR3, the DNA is TGTGCCAGCAGCTTAGTATTACGGAATTCACCCCTCCACTTT.

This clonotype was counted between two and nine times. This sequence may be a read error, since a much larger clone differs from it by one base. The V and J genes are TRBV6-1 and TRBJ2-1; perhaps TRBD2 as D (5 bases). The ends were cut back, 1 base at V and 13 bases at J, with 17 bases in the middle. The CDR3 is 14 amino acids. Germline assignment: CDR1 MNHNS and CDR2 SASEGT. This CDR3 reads CASSEVGDADAQFF. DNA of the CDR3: TGTGCCAGCAGTGAAGTCGGGGATGCAGACGCCCAGTTCTTC.

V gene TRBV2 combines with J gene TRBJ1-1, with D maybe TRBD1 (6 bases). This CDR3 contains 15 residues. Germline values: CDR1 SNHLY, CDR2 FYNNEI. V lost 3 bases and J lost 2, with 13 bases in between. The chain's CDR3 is CASSEYGQLNTEAFF. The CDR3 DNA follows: TGTGCCAGCAGTGAGTATGGACAGCTAAACACTGAAGCTTTCTTT.

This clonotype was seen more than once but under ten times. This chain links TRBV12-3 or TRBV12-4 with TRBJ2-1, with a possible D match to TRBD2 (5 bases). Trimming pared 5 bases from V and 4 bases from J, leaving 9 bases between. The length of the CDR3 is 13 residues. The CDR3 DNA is TGTGCCAGCAGTCGCCGGGATTACAATGAGCAGTTCTTC. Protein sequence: CASSRRDYNEQFF.

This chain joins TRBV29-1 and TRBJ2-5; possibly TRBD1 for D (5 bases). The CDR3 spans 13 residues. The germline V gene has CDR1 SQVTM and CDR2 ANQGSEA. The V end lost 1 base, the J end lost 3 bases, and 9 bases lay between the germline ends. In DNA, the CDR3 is TGCAGCGTTGAAGCAATAGGGGAAGAGACCCAGTACTTC. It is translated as CSVEAIGEETQYF. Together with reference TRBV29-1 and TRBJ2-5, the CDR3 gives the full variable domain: SAVISQKPSRDICQRGTSLTIQCQVDSQVTMMFWYRQQPGQSLTLIATANQGSEATYESGFVIDKFPISRPNLTFSTLTVSNMSPEDSSIYLCSVEAIGEETQYFGPGTRLLVL.

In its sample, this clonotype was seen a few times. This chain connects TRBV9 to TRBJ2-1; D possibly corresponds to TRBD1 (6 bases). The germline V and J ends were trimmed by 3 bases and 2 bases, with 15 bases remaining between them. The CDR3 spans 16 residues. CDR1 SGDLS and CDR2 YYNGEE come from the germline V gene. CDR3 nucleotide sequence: TGTGCCAGCAGCGAGGGACACAGGTCCCCCTACAATGAGCAGTTCTTC. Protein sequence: CASSEGHRSPYNEQFF.

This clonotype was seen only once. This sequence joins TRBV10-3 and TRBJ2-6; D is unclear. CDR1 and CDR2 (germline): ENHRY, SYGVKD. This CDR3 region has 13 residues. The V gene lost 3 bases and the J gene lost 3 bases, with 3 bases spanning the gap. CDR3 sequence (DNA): TGTGCCATCAGTGATAATGGGGCCAACGTCCTGACTTTC. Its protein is CAISDNGANVLTF.

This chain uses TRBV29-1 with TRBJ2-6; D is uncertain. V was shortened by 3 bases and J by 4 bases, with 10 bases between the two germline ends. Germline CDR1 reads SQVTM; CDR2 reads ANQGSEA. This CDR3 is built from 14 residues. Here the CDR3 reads CSVESYWGANVLTF. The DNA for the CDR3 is TGCAGCGTTGAGTCCTATTGGGGGGCCAACGTCCTGACTTTC.

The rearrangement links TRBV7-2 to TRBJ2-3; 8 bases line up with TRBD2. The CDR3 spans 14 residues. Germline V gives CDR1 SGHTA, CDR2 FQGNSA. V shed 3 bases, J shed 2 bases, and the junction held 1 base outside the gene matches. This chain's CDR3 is CASSFSGNTDTQYF. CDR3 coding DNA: TGTGCCAGCAGCTTTAGCGGGAACACAGATACGCAGTATTTT.

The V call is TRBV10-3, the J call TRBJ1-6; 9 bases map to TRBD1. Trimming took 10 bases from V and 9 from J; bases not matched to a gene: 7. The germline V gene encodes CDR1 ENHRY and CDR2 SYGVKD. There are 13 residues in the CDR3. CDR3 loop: CATRTGEASPLHF. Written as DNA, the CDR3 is TGTGCCACCAGGACAGGGGAAGCTTCACCCCTCCACTTT.

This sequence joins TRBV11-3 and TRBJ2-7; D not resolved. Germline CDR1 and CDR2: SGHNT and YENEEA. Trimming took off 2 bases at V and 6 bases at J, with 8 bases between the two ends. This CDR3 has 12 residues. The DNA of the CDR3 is TGTGCCAGCAGCTTACTGGCCCCCGAGCAGTACTTC. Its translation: CASSLLAPEQYF. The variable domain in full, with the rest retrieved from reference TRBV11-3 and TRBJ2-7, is EAGVVQSPRYKIIEKKQPVAFWCNPISGHNTLYWYLQNLGQGPELLIRYENEEAVDDSQLPKDRFSAERLKGVDSTLKIQPAELGDSAVYLCASSLLAPEQYFGPGTRLTVT.

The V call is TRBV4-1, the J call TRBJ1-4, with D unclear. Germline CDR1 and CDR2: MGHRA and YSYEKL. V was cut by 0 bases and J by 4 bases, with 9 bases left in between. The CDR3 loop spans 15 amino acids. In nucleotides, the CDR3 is TGCGCCAGCAGCCAAGATCTATCGCTTAATGAAAAACTGTTTTTT. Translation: CASSQDLSLNEKLFF.